This TCR beta chain comes out of a study of blood T cell repertoires in COVID-19. The overall study: The samples span acute and convalescent COVID-19 from the United States, Italy and Spain. The cDNA or gDNA used as material had been derived from T cells, B-cell-depleted T cells, or PBMCs.

How the authors handled the data: Scientists estimated how many nucleated cells there were by amplifying reference gene primers. Here immunoSEQ multiplex PCR was the method, and the copy in TCRdb shows in-frame clones only, minus some. V and J calls and clone size are given by that table; D and trimming were obtained from the DNA. The table includes about 120,000 clones, approximately 82% detected once. Germline-derived CDR1 and CDR2 are SGDLS and YYNGEE. Trimming at V came to 3 bases and at J to 5 bases, leaving 9 bases not matched to a gene. The CDR3 loop spans 16 amino acids. The rearrangement joins TRBV9 to TRBJ1-2, with TRBD1 matching over 11 bases. The sequencing sample was made of peripheral blood. The clonotype comes from a man aged 70 or older with active or convalescent COVID-19. In DNA, the CDR3 is TGTGCCAGCAGCGGAGGGGTTGGACAGGGGGCGTATGGCTACACCTTC. It codes for CASSGGVGQGAYGYTF.